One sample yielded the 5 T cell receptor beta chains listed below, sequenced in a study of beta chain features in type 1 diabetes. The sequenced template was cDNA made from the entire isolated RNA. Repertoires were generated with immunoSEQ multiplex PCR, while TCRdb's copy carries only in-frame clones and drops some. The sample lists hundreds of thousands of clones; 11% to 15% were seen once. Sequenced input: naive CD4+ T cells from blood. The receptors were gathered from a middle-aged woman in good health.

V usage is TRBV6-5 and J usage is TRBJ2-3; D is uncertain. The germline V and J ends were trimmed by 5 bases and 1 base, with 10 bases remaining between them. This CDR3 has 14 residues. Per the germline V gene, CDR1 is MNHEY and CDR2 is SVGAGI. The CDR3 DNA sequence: TGTGCCAGCAGTCCCCGTAGTGGCACAGATACGCAGTATTTT. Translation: CASSPRSGTDTQYF.

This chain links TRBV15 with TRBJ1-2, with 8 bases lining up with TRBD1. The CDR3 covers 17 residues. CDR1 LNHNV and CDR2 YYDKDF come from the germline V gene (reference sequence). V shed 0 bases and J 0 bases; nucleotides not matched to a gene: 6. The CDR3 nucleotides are TGTGCCACCAGCAGAGAGGGCCAGGGGGCGCCTAACTATGGCTACACCTTC. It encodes CATSREGQGAPNYGYTF.

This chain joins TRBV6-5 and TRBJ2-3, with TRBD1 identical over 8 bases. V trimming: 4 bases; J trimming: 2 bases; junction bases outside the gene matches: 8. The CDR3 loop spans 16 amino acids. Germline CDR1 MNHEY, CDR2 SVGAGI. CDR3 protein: CASSSRDRRHTDTQYF. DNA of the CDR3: TGTGCCAGCAGTTCCCGGGACAGGCGACACACAGATACGCAGTATTTT.

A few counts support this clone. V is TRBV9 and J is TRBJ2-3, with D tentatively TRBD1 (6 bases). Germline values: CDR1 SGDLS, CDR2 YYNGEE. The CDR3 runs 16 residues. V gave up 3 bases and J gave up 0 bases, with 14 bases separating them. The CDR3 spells CASSGPGGHSTDTQYF. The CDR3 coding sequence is TGTGCCAGCAGCGGGCCTGGGGGCCACAGCACAGATACGCAGTATTTT.

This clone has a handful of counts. CDR3 protein: CASRQGLNTGELFF. CDR3 nucleotide sequence: TGTGCCAGCAGACAGGGGCTGAACACCGGGGAGCTGTTTTTT. This chain joins TRBV11-2 and TRBJ2-2; 7 nucleotides match TRBD1. The CDR3 has 14 residues. Trimming took 6 bases from V and 1 from J; bases not matched to a gene: 2. From germline, CDR1 is SGHAT and CDR2 FQNNGV.